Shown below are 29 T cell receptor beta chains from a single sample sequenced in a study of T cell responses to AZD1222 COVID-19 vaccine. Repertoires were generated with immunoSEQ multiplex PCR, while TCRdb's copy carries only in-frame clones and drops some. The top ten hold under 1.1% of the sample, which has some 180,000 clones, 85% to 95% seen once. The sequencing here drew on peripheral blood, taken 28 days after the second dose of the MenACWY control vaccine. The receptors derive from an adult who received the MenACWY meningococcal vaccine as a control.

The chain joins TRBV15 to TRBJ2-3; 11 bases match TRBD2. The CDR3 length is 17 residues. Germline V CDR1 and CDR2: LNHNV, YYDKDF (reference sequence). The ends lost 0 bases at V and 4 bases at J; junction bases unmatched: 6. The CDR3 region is CATSRDVAGGRADTQYF. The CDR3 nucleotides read TGTGCCACCAGCAGAGATGTAGCGGGGGGGAGGGCAGATACGCAGTATTTT.

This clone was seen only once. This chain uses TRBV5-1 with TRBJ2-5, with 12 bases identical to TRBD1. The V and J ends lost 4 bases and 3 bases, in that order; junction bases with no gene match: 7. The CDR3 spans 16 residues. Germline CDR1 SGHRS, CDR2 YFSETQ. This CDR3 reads CASSHGDRGRKETQYF. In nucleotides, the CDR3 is TGCGCCAGCAGCCATGGGGACAGGGGGCGCAAAGAGACCCAGTACTTC.

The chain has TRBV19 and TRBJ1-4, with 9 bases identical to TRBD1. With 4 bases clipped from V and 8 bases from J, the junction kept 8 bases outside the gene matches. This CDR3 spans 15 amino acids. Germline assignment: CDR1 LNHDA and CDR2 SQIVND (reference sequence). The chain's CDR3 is CASSNRQGEEEKLFF. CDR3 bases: TGTGCCAGTAGTAATCGACAGGGGGAGGAGGAAAAACTGTTTTTT.

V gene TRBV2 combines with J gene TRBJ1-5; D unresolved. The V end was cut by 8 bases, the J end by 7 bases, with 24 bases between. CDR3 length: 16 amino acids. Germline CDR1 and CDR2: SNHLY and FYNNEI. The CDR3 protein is CASRRRTNNDGQPQHF. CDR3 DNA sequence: TGTGCCAGCCGTAGAAGGACCAACAACGACGGGCAGCCCCAGCATTTT.

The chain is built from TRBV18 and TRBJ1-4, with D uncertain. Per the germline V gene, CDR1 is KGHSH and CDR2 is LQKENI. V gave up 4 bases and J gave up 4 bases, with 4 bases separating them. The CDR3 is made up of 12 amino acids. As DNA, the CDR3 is TGTGCCAGCTCACTCTATAATGAAAAACTGTTTTTT. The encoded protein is CASSLYNEKLFF.

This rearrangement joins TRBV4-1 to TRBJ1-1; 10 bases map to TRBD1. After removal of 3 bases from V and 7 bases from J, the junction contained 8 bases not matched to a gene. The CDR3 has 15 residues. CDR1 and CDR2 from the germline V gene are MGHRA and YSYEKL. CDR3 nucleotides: TGCGCCAGCAGCCATGTCGGCAGGGACAGGGGTGAAGCTTTCTTT. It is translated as CASSHVGRDRGEAFF.

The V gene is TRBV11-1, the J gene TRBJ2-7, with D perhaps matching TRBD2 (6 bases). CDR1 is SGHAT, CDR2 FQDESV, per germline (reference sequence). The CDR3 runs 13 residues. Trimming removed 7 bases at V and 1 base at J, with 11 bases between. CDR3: CASTRDSSYEQYF. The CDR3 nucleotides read TGTGCCAGCACGCGGGACTCGTCCTACGAGCAGTACTTC.

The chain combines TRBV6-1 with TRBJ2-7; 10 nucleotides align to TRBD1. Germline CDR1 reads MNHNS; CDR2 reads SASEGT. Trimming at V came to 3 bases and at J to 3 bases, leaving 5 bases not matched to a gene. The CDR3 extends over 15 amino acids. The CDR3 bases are TGTGCCAGCAGTGAGGAGGGGACAGGGGTCTACGAGCAGTACTTC. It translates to CASSEEGTGVYEQYF.

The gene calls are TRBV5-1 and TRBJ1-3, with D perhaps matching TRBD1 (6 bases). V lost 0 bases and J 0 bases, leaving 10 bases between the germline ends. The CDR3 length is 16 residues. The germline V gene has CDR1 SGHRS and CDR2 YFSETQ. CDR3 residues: CASSLGGTSSGNTIYF. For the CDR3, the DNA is TGCGCCAGCAGCTTGGGGGGGACAAGCTCTGGAAACACCATATATTTT.

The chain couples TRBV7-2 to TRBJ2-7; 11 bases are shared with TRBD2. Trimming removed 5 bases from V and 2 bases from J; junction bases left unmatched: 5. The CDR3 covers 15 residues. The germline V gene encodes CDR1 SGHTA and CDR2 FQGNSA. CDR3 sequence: CASSASSGGPYEQYF. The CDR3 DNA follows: TGTGCCAGCAGCGCCTCTAGCGGGGGGCCCTACGAGCAGTACTTC. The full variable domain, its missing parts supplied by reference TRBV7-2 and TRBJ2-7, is GAGVSQSPSNKVTEKGKDVELRCDPISGHTALYWYRQSLGQGLEFLIYFQGNSAPDKSGLPSDRFSAERTGGSVSTLTIQRTQQEDSAVYLCASSASSGGPYEQYFGPGTRLTVT.

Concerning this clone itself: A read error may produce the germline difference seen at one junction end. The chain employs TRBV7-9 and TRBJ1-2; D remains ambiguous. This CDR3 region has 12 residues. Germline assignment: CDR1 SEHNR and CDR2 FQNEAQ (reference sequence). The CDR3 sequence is CASSFSSGRESF. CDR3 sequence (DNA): TGTGCCAGCAGCTTCTCCTCCGGACGGGAGAGCTTC.

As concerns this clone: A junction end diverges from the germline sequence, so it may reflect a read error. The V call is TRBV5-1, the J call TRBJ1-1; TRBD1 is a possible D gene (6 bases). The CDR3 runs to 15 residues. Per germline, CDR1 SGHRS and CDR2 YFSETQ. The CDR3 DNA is TGCGCCAGCAGTTTGGCACAGGGAGGAGGCACTGAAGCTTTCTTT. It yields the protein CASSLAQGGGTEAFF.

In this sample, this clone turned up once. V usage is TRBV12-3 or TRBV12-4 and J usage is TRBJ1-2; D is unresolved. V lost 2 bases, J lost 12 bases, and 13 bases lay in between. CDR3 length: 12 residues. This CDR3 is CASSLPTGHDTF. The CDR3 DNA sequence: TGTGCCAGCAGTTTACCCACCGGGCACGACACCTTC.

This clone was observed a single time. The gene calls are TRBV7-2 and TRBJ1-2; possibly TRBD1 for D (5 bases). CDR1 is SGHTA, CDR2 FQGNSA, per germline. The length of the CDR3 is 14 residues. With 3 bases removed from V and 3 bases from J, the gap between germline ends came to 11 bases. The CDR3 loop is CASSFYGTDYGYTF. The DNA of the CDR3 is TGTGCCAGCAGCTTCTATGGGACGGACTATGGCTACACCTTC.

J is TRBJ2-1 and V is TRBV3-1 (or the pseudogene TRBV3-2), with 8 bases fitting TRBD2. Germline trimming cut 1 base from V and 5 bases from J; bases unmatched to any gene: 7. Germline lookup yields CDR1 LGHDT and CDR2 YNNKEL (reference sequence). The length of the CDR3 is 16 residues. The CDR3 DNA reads TGTGCCAGCAGCCAAGTATTCGGGGGGGTCAACAATGAGCAGTTCTTC. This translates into CASSQVFGGVNNEQFF.

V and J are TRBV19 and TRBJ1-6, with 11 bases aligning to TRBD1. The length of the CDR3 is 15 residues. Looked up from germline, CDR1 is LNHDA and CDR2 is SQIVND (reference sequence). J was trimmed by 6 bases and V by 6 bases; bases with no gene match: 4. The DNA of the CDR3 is TGTGCCAGTAGCCTGGGACAGGGGGGTAATTCACCCCTCCACTTT. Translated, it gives CASSLGQGGNSPLHF.

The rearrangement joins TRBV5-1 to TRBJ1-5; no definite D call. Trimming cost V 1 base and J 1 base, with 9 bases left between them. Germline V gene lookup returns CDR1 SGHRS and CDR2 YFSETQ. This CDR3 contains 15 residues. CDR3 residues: CASSLSGGSNQPQHF. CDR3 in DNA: TGCGCCAGCAGCTTGTCGGGCGGGAGCAATCAGCCCCAGCATTTT.

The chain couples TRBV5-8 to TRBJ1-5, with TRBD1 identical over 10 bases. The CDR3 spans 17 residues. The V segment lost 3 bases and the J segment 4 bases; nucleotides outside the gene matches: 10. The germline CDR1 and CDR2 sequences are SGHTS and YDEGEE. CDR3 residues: CASSWFGDRGSNQPQHF. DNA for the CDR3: TGTGCCAGCAGCTGGTTTGGGGACAGGGGTTCTAATCAGCCCCAGCATTTT.

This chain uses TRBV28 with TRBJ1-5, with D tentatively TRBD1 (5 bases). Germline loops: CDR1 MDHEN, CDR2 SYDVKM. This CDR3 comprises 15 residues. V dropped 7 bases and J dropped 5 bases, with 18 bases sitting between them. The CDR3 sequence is CASTLWGTGDQPQHF. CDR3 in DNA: TGTGCCAGCACCCTATGGGGAACAGGCGATCAGCCCCAGCATTTT.

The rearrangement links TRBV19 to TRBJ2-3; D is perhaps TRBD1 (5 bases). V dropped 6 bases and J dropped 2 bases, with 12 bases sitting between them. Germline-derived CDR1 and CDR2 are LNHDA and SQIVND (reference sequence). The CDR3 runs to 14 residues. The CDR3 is CASSSPGHTDTQYF. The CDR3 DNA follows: TGTGCCAGTAGCTCGCCAGGGCACACAGATACGCAGTATTTT.

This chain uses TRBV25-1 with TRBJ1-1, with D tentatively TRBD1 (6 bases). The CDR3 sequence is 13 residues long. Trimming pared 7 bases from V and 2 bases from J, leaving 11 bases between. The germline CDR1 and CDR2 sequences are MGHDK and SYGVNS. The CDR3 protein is CASTLQGNTEAFF. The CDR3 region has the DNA TGTGCCAGCACATTACAGGGTAACACTGAAGCTTTCTTT.

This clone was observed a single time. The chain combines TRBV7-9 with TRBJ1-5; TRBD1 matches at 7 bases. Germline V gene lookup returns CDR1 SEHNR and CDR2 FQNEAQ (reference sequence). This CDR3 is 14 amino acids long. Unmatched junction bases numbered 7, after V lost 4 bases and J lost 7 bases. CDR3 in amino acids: CASSSDRARQPQHF. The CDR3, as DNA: TGTGCCAGCAGCTCCGACAGGGCGAGGCAGCCCCAGCATTTT.

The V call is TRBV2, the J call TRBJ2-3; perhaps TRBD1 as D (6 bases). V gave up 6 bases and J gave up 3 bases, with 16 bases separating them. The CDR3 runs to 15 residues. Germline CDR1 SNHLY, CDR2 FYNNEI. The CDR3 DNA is TGTGCCAGCAGCAAACAGGGTTTTTGGACAGATACGCAGTATTTT. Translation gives CASSKQGFWTDTQYF.

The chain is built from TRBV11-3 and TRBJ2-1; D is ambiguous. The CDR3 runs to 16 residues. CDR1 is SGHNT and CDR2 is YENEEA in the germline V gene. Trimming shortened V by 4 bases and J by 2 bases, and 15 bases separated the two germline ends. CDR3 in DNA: TGTGCCAGCAGCTCCAGCCGGGCCCCGCCCTACAATGAGCAGTTCTTC. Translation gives CASSSSRAPPYNEQFF.

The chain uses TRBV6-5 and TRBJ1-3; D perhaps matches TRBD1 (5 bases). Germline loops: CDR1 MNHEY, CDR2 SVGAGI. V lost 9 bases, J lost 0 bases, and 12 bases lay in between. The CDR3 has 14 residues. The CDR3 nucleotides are TGTGCCAGACTGGGACGTTACTCTGGAAACACCATATATTTT. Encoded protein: CARLGRYSGNTIYF.

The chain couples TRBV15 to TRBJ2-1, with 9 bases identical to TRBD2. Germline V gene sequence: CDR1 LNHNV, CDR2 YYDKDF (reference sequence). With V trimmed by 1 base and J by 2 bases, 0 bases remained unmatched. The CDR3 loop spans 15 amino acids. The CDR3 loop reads CATSRGTSAYNEQFF. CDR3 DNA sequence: TGTGCCACCAGCAGAGGGACTAGCGCCTACAATGAGCAGTTCTTC. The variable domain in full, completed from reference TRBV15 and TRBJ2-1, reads DAMVIQNPRYQVTQFGKPVTLSCSQTLNHNVMYWYQQKSSQAPKLLFHYYDKDFNNEADTPDNFQSRRPNTSFCFLDIRSPGLGDTAMYLCATSRGTSAYNEQFFGPGTRLTVL.

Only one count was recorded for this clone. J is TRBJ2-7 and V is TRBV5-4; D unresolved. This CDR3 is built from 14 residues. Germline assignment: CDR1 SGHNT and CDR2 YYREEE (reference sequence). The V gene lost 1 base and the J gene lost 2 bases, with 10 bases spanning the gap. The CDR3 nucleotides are TGTGCCAGCAGCTTGTTTGAGTTTACCTACGAGCAGTACTTC. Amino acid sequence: CASSLFEFTYEQYF. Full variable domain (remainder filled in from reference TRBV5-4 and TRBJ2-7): ETGVTQSPTHLIKTRGQQVTLRCSSQSGHNTVSWYQQALGQGPQFIFQYYREEENGRGNFPPRFSGLQFPNYSSELNVNALELDDSALYLCASSLFEFTYEQYFGPGTRLTVT.

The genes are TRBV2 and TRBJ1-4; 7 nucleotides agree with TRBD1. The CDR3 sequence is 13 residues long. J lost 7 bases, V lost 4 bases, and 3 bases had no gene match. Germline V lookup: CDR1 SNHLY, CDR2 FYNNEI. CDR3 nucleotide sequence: TGTGCCAGCAGTGTAGGGGGCCGTGAAAAACTGTTTTTT. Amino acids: CASSVGGREKLFF.

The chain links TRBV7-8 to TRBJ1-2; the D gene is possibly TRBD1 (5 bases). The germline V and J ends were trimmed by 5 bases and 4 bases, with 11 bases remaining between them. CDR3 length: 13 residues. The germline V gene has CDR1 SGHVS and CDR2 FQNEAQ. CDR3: CASSRQFLYGYTF. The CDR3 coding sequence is TGTGCCAGCAGCCGACAGTTTCTCTATGGCTACACCTTC.